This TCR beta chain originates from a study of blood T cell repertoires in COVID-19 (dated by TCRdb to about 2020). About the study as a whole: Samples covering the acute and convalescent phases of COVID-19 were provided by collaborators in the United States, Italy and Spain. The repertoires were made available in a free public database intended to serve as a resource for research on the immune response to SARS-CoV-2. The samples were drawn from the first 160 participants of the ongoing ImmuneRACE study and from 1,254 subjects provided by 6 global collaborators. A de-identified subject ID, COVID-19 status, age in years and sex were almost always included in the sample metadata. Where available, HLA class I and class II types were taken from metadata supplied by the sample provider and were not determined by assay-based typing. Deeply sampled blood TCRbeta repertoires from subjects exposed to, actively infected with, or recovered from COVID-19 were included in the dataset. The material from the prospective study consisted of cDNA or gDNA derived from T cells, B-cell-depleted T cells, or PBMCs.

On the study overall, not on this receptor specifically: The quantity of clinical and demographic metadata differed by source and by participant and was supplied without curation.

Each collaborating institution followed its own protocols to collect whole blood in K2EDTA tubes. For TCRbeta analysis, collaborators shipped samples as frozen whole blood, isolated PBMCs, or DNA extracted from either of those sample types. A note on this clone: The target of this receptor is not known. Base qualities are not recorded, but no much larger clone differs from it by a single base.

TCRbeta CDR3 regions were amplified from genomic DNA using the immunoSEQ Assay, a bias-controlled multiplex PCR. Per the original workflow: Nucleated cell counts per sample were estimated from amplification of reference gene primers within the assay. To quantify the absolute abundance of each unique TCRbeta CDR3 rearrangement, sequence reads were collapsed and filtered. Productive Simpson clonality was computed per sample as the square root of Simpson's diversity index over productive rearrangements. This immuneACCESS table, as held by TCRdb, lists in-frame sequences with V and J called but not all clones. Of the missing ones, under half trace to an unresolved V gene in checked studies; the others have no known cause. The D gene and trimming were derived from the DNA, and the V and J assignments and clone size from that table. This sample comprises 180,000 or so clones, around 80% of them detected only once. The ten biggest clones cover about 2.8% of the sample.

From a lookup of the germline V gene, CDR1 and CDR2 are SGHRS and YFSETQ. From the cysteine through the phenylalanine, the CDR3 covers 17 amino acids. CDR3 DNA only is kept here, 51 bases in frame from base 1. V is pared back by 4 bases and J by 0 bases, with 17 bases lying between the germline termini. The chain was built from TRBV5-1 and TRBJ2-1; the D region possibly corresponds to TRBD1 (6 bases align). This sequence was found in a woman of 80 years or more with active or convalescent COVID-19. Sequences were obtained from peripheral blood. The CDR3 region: CASSVIGQLSSYNEQFF. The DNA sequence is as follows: TGCGCCAGCAGCGTGATAGGACAGCTCAGCTCCTACAATGAGCAGTTCTTC.